A single sample is the source of the 18 T cell receptor beta chains below, sequenced in a study of blood T cell repertoires in COVID-19. Some clones are missing from TCRdb's copy, which holds only in-frame ones; the method was immunoSEQ multiplex PCR. The profile shows 300,000 to 400,000 clones, around 88% of them singletons. The specimen was peripheral blood. The receptors stem from a man aged 25 to 40 with active or convalescent COVID-19.

The rearrangement links TRBV24-1 to TRBJ1-1; 7 bases match TRBD1. V dropped 3 bases and J dropped 0; count of bases not matched to a gene: 6. The CDR3 extends over 16 amino acids. In germline, CDR1 is KGHDR, CDR2 SFDVKD. The CDR3 loop is CATSDARQGMNTEAFF. The CDR3 DNA reads TGTGCCACCAGTGATGCCCGACAGGGTATGAACACTGAAGCTTTCTTT.

The chain links TRBV5-1 to TRBJ2-1; TRBD2 aligns across 7 bases. CDR3 length: 17 residues. Trimming took 2 bases from V and 0 from J; bases not matched to a gene: 8. CDR1 SGHRS and CDR2 YFSETQ come from the germline V gene. CDR3 loop: CASSLMSGVSSYNEQFF. In DNA form, the CDR3 reads TGCGCCAGCAGCTTAATGAGCGGGGTTAGCTCCTACAATGAGCAGTTCTTC.

The rearrangement joins TRBV28 to TRBJ2-3, with D hard to call. Germline V gives CDR1 MDHEN, CDR2 SYDVKM. Trimming pared 7 bases from V and 0 bases from J, leaving 11 bases between. This CDR3 region has 14 residues. As DNA, the CDR3 is TGTGCCAGCAAAGGCGGAAGCAGCACAGATACGCAGTATTTT. Its protein is CASKGGSSTDTQYF. The full variable domain, in which reference TRBV28 and TRBJ2-3 provide the parts outside the CDR3, is DVKVTQSSRYLVKRTGEKVFLECVQDMDHENMFWYRQDPGLGLRLIYFSYDVKMKEKGDIPEGYSVSREKKERFSLILESASTNQTSMYLCASKGGSSTDTQYFGPGTRLTVL.

The rearrangement joins TRBV11-3 to TRBJ2-2; tentatively, D is TRBD1 (6 bases). Trimming removed 0 bases from V and 3 bases from J, with 17 bases in between. The CDR3 runs 18 residues. The germline gives CDR1 SGHNT, CDR2 YENEEA. The chain's CDR3 is CASSLEGWGRGDTGELFF. The DNA of the CDR3 is TGTGCCAGCAGCTTAGAAGGGTGGGGCAGGGGAGACACCGGGGAGCTGTTTTTT.

This clone was observed a few times. The chain joins TRBV2 to TRBJ2-1; possible D gene TRBD1, 5 bases. V was pared by 5 bases and J by 7 bases, with 12 bases between. The CDR3 loop spans 13 amino acids. The germline gives CDR1 SNHLY, CDR2 FYNNEI. This chain's CDR3 is CASSQGRTNEQFF. The CDR3 coding sequence is TGTGCCAGCAGTCAGGGCAGAACAAATGAGCAGTTCTTC.

Only a few counts were recorded for this clone. The V and J genes are TRBV5-1 and TRBJ1-1; no clear D. This CDR3 region has 13 residues. The V gene lost 0 bases and the J gene lost 8 bases, with 11 bases spanning the gap. The germline gives CDR1 SGHRS, CDR2 YFSETQ. CDR3 sequence: CASSLGASGEAFF. As DNA, the CDR3 is TGCGCCAGCAGCTTGGGGGCGTCGGGGGAAGCTTTCTTT.

CDR3: CASSQQGGDEQYF. CDR3 coding DNA: TGTGCCAGCAGCCAGCAGGGCGGGGACGAGCAGTACTTC. The chain combines TRBV3-1 (or the pseudogene TRBV3-2) with TRBJ2-7; D possibly corresponds to TRBD2 (6 bases). CDR3 size: 13 residues. The V and J ends lost 3 bases and 5 bases respectively, with 11 bases between them. The germline V gene encodes CDR1 LGHDT and CDR2 YNNKEL (reference sequence).

The chain couples TRBV30 to TRBJ2-1, with a possible D match to TRBD1 (6 bases). The CDR3 sequence is 14 residues long. Trimming stripped 5 bases from V and 7 bases from J, with 18 bases between. Germline V gene data show CDR1 as GTSNPN and CDR2 as SVGIG (reference sequence). CDR3 in amino acids: CAWRLQGVWNEQFF. The CDR3 nucleotides are TGTGCCTGGCGATTACAGGGCGTTTGGAATGAGCAGTTCTTC.

The chain employs TRBV7-9 and TRBJ1-2, with D tentatively TRBD1 (5 bases). V dropped 9 bases and J dropped 4 bases, with 15 bases sitting between them. Germline CDR1 SEHNR, CDR2 FQNEAQ (reference sequence). This CDR3 has 13 amino acids. The CDR3: CASGGGTGYGYTF. The CDR3 DNA follows: TGTGCCAGTGGGGGAGGGACGGGCTATGGCTACACCTTC.

The chain has TRBV19 and TRBJ2-7; 7 bases line up with TRBD2. The ends lost 11 bases at V and 3 bases at J; junction bases unmatched: 10. The CDR3 totals 13 residues. Germline V gene lookup returns CDR1 LNHDA and CDR2 SQIVND (reference sequence). CDR3 nucleotide sequence: TGTGCCGGGGGGGGTGTCAGACACTACGAGCAGTACTTC. Translated, it gives CAGGGVRHYEQYF.

The rearrangement links TRBV10-3 to TRBJ2-7; 9 bases are shared with TRBD2. There are 13 residues in the CDR3. Germline-derived CDR1 and CDR2 are ENHRY and SYGVKD. Trimming took 11 bases from V and 5 from J; bases not matched to a gene: 10. CDR3 bases: TGTGCCCCCGCGAGCGGGGGGCCCCACGAGCAGTACTTC. Translated: CAPASGGPHEQYF.

This clone has only a few counts. The chain has TRBV18 and TRBJ1-1; TRBD1 aligns across 7 bases. CDR1 is KGHSH and CDR2 is LQKENI in the germline V gene. J lost 5 bases, V lost 5 bases, and 5 bases had no gene match. CDR3 length equals 13 residues. The CDR3 DNA reads as TGTGCCAGCTCATTTTACAGGGGAACTGAAGCTTTCTTT. It yields the protein CASSFYRGTEAFF.

The V and J genes are TRBV30 and TRBJ1-6; TRBD1 agrees at 8 bases. CDR3 length: 15 residues. V trimming: 3 bases; J trimming: 5 bases; junction bases outside the gene matches: 6. Germline V gives CDR1 GTSNPN, CDR2 SVGIG (reference sequence). The CDR3 spells CAWSLTGAHNSPLHF. The CDR3 DNA reads as TGTGCCTGGAGCCTGACAGGGGCCCATAATTCACCCCTCCACTTT.

This clone was detected a few times. The CDR3 loop is CASSSTRQGPFYEQYF. The CDR3 DNA is TGTGCCAGTAGTTCGACCCGACAGGGCCCTTTCTACGAGCAGTACTTC. This chain links TRBV19 with TRBJ2-7; 7 bases are shared with TRBD1. The CDR3 totals 16 residues. The V and J ends lost 5 bases and 3 bases, in that order; junction bases with no gene match: 13. The germline gives CDR1 LNHDA, CDR2 SQIVND (reference sequence).

This clone was detected only a few times. This chain links TRBV4-1 with TRBJ2-7; 10 bases fit TRBD2. The V segment lost 4 bases and the J segment 0 bases; nucleotides outside the gene matches: 6. Looked up from germline, CDR1 is MGHRA and CDR2 is YSYEKL. This CDR3 spans 16 amino acids. The CDR3 loop reads CASSRFTSGTSYEQYF. In DNA, the CDR3 is TGCGCCAGCAGCCGATTCACTAGCGGGACCTCCTACGAGCAGTACTTC.

The chain combines TRBV3-1 (or the pseudogene TRBV3-2) with TRBJ2-6; 7 bases match TRBD2. Trimming took 0 bases from V and 0 from J; bases not matched to a gene: 2. This CDR3 spans 17 amino acids. The germline V gene encodes CDR1 LGHDT and CDR2 YNNKEL (reference sequence). Here the CDR3 reads CASSQETGGSGANVLTF. As DNA, the CDR3 is TGTGCCAGCAGCCAAGAGACGGGGGGCTCTGGGGCCAACGTCCTGACTTTC.

The chain employs TRBV9 and TRBJ1-2, with 9 bases that match TRBD1. CDR1 is SGDLS, CDR2 YYNGEE, per germline. CDR3 length equals 15 residues. The V segment lost 4 bases and the J segment 4 bases; nucleotides outside the gene matches: 8. The CDR3 loop is CASSPGTGIIYGYTF. As DNA, the CDR3 is TGTGCCAGCAGCCCAGGGACAGGGATTATCTATGGCTACACCTTC.

V and J are TRBV6-5 and TRBJ1-3; possibly TRBD1 for D (5 bases). The germline V and J ends were trimmed by 6 bases and 3 bases, with 15 bases remaining between them. This CDR3 spans 15 amino acids. Germline CDR1 is MNHEY and CDR2 is SVGAGI. CDR3 sequence (DNA): TGTGCCAGCAGGCCGGACACCTTGGGTGGAAACACCATATATTTT. Translation: CASRPDTLGGNTIYF.